Detailed here is one T cell receptor beta chain. Its specificity is not known. The read stops 3 residues short of the end of the CDR3; the missing end is completed from the germline J gene. The source of the sample is a study of T cells in women clearing cervical HPV infection. About the research overall: Blood came at first lesion visit for cases, post-clearance for controls.

Repertoires were generated with immunoSEQ multiplex PCR, while TCRdb's copy carries only in-frame clones and drops some. The sample totals tens of thousands of clones. Study-wide results and limits: Controls had more TRBV6-7 (0.16%) than cases (approximately 0.11%). CIN3+ cases had significantly higher TCR richness than controls; evenness did not differ.

Germline values: CDR1 SGHTA, CDR2 FQGTGA. The ends were cut back, 3 bases at V and 1 base at J, with 6 bases in the middle. This CDR3 is built from 13 residues. This chain connects TRBV7-3 to TRBJ2-5; D not certain. The TCR comes from a woman aged 18 to 75 with a cervical HPV16 infection that either progressed to CIN3+ or cleared (not recorded which). Sequenced sample: blood buffy coat. The sequenced part of the CDR3 DNA is TGTGCCAGCAGCTTCGAGGTCCAAGAGACC. Residues: CASSFEVQET. The whole CDR3 protein reads CASSFEVQETQYF.